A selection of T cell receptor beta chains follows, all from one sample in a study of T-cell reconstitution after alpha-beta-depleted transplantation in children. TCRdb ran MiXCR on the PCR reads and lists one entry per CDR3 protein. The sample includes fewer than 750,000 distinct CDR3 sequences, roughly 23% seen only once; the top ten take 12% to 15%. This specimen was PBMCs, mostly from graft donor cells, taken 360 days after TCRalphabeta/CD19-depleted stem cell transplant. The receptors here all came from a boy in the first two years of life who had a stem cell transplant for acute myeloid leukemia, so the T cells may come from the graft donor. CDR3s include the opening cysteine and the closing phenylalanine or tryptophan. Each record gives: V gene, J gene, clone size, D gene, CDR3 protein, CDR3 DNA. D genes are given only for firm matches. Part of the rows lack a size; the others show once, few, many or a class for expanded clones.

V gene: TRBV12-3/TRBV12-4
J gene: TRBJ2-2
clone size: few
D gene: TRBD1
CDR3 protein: CASSHNLGQGTNTGELFF
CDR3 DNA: TGTGCCAGCAGTCATAATTTGGGACAGGGGACCAACACCGGGGAGCTGTTTTTT

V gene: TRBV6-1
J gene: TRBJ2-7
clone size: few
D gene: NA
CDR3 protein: CASSDGQLRSYEQYF
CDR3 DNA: TGTGCCAGCAGTGATGGACAACTGAGGTCCTACGAGCAGTACTTC

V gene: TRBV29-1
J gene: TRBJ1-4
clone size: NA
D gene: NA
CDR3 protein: CSATGAGGEKLFF
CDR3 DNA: TGCAGCGCCACGGGGGCGGGAGGTGAAAAACTGTTTTTT

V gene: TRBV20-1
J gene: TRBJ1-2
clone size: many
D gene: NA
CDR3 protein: CSARLSNYGYTF
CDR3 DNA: TGCAGTGCTAGATTGTCTAACTATGGCTACACCTTC

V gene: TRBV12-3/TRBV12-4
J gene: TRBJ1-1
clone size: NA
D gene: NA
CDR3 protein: CASSFSKGTEAFF
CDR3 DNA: TGTGCCAGCAGTTTTTCCAAAGGTACTGAAGCTTTCTTT

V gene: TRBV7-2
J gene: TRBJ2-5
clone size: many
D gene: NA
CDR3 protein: CASSLWGSKETQYF
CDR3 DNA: TGTGCCAGCAGCTTATGGGGCAGTAAAGAGACCCAGTACTTC

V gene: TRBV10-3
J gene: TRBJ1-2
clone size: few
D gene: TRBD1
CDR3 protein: CAISPLDRGPHYGYTF
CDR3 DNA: TGTGCCATCAGTCCCCTTGACAGGGGGCCTCACTATGGCTACACCTTC

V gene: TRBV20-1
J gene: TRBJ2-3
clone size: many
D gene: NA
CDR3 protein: CSDRDFLTDTQYF
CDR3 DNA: TGCAGTGACAGGGACTTTCTCACAGATACGCAGTATTTT

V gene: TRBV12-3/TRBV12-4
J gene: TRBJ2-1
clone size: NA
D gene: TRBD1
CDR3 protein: CASSLGQGLYNNEQFF
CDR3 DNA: TGTGCCAGCAGTTTGGGACAGGGGCTTTATAACAATGAGCAGTTCTTC

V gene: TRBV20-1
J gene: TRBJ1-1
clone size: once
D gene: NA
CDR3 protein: CSASGRVSEAFF
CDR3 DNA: TGCAGTGCTAGTGGCCGGGTCTCAGAAGCTTTCTTT

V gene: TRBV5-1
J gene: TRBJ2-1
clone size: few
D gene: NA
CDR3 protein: CASSLAGHNDQFF
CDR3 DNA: TGCGCCAGCAGCTTGGCAGGGCACAATGACCAGTTCTTC

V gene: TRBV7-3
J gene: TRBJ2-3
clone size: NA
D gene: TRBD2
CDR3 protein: CASSGPRGGTDTQYF
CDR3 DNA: TGTGCCAGCAGCGGCCCTCGGGGGGGCACAGATACGCAGTATTTT

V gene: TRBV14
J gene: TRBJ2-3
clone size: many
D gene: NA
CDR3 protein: CASSQANTGDTQYF
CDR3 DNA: TGTGCCAGCAGCCAAGCCAACACAGGGGATACGCAGTATTTT

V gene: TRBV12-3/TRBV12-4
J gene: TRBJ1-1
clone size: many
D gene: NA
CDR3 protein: CASAPGLGNTEAFF
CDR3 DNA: TGTGCCAGCGCTCCGGGTCTGGGGAACACTGAAGCTTTCTTT

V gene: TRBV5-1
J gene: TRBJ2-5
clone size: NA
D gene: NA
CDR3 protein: CASSPNPAYPSAQTQYF
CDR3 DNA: TGCGCCAGCAGCCCGAACCCTGCGTACCCTAGCGCCCAGACCCAGTACTTC

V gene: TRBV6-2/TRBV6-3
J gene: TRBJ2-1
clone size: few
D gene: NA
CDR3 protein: CASGRAGEQFF
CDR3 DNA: TGTGCCAGCGGACGTGCTGGTGAGCAGTTCTTC

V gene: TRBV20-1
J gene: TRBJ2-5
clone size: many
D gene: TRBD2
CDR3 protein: CSGASGGRGAKETQYF
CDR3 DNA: TGCAGTGGTGCTAGCGGGGGGAGGGGGGCCAAAGAGACCCAGTACTTC

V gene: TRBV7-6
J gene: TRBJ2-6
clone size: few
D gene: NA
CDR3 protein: CASSLLAVLGANVLTF
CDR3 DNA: TGTGCCAGCAGCTTATTAGCGGTACTTGGGGCCAACGTCCTGACTTTC

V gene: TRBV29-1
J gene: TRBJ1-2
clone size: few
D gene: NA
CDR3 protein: CSVEARYYGYTF
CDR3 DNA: TGCAGCGTTGAAGCGAGATACTATGGCTACACCTTC

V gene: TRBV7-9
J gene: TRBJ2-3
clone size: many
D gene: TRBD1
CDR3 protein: CASSLADRGGDTQYF
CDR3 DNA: TGTGCCAGCAGCTTAGCGGACAGGGGAGGAGATACGCAGTATTTT

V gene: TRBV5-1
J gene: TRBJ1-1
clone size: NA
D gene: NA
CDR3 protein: CASSLGNEAFF
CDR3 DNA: TGCGCCAGCAGCTTGGGTAATGAAGCTTTCTTT

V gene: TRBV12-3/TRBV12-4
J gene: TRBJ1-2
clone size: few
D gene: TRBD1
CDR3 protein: CASRRQGNRGYTF
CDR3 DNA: TGTGCCAGCAGAAGACAGGGTAATCGAGGCTACACCTTC

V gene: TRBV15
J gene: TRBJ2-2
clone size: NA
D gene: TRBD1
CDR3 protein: CATSRDQGAGGELFF
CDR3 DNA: TGTGCCACCAGCAGAGATCAGGGGGCCGGCGGGGAGCTGTTTTTT

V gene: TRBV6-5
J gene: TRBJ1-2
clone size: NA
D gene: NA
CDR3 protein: CASSYSSQLVRFNYGYTF
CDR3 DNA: TGTGCCAGCAGTTACTCGAGCCAGCTAGTCCGCTTTAACTATGGCTACACCTTC

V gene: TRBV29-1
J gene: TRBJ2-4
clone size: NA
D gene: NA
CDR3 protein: CSVEDWQGRAKNIQYF
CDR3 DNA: TGCAGCGTTGAAGATTGGCAGGGGAGGGCCAAAAACATTCAGTACTTC

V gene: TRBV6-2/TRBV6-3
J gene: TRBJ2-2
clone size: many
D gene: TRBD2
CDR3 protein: CASSSRISGGRLGRAGELFF
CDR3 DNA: TGTGCCAGCAGTTCGCGTATAAGCGGGGGGCGCCTAGGAAGGGCCGGGGAGCTGTTTTTT

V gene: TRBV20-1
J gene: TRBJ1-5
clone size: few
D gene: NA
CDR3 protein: CSASFGGKHNQPQHF
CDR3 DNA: TGCAGTGCTAGTTTCGGGGGGAAACACAATCAGCCCCAGCATTTT

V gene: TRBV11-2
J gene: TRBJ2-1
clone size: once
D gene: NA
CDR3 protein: CASSLFRGPSNEQFF
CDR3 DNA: TGTGCCAGCAGCTTATTTAGGGGCCCTTCTAATGAGCAGTTCTTC

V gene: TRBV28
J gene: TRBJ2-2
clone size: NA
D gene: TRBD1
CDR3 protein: CAYRDSNTGELFF
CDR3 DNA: TGTGCCTATAGGGACAGCAACACCGGGGAGCTGTTTTTT

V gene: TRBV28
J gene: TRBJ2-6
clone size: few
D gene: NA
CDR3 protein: CASSFLTGANVLTF
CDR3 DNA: TGTGCCAGCAGTTTTCTGACTGGGGCCAACGTCCTGACTTTC

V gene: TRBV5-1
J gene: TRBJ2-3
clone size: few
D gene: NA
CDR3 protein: CASSLQGQDTQYF
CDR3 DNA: TGCGCCAGCAGCTTGCAGGGCCAAGATACGCAGTATTTT

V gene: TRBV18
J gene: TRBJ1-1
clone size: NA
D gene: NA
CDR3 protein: CASSPQTANTEAFF
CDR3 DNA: TGTGCCAGCTCACCCCAGACGGCGAACACTGAAGCTTTCTTT

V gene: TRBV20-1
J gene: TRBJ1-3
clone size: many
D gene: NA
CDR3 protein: CSARPYLPPGNTIYF
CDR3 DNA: TGCAGTGCTAGACCGTATCTCCCGCCTGGAAACACCATATATTTT

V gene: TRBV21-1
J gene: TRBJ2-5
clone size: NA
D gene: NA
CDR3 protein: CASSKLQGSAALKETQYF
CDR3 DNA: TGTGCCAGCAGCAAACTCCAGGGCTCGGCGGCACTCAAAGAGACCCAGTACTTC

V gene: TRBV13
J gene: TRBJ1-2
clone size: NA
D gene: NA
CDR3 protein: CASSARLSVRPSGYTF
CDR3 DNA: TGTGCCAGCAGCGCCCGGCTCAGTGTGAGACCAAGCGGCTACACCTTC

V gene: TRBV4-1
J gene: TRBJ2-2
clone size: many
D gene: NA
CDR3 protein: CASSQDSRGATGELFF
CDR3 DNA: TGCGCCAGCAGCCAAGATAGCAGGGGAGCCACCGGGGAGCTGTTTTTT

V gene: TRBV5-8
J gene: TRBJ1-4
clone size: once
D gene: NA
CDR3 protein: CASSFSEKLFF
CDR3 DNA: TGTGCCAGCAGCTTTTCTGAAAAACTGTTTTTT

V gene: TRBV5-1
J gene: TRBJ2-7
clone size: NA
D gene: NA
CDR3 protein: CASSPTWDVDSYEQYF
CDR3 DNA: TGCGCCAGCAGCCCGACTTGGGACGTCGACTCCTACGAGCAGTACTTC

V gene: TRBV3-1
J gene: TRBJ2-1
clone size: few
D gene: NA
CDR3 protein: CASSQDRGDAQFF
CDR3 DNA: TGTGCCAGCAGCCAAGATCGTGGGGACGCGCAGTTCTTC

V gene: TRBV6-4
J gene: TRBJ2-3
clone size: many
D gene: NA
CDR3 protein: CASSDGGLGDTQYF
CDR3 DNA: TGTGCCAGCAGTGACGGAGGGCTGGGAGATACGCAGTATTTT

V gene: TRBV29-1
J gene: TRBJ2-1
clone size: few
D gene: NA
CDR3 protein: CSVKPGLSSNEQFF
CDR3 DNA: TGCAGCGTTAAACCGGGACTCTCCTCCAATGAGCAGTTCTTC

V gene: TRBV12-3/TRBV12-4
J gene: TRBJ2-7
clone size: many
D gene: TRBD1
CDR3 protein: CASTRGTGRHEQYF
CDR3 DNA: TGTGCCAGCACCCGGGGGACAGGGAGGCACGAGCAGTACTTC

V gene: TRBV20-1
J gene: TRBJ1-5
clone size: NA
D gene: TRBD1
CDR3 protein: CSALDRVIGTRNQPQHF
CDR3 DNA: TGCAGTGCTTTGGACAGGGTCATTGGAACGCGCAATCAGCCCCAGCATTTT

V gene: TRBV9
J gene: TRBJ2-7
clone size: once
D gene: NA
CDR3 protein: CASSVEGRHGYEQYF
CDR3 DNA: TGTGCCAGCAGCGTAGAAGGCCGCCACGGGTACGAGCAGTACTTC

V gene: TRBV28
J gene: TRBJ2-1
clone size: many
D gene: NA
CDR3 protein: CASNQQGWDEQFF
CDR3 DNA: TGTGCCAGCAATCAACAGGGATGGGATGAGCAGTTCTTC